Below are 12 T cell receptor beta chains sequenced from a single sample in a study of T cell repertoires in cytomegalovirus infection. TCRdb re-called the reads through MiXCR, storing one row per CDR3 protein. The repertoire holds roughly 500,000 distinct CDR3 sequences, with about 15% as singletons. The sequencing sample was made of CD8+ T cells from PBMCs. All receptors derive from a human donor in good health (CMV status not recorded). Some clones in this sample may be carry-over from other donors' samples.

About this clonotype itself: Relative to the germline gene, one junction end is altered; a read error may explain this. The V gene is TRBV7-2, the J gene TRBJ2-7; 15 bases fit TRBD2. Germline V lookup: CDR1 SGHTA, CDR2 FQGNSA. This CDR3 is built from 17 residues. The CDR3 sequence: CARSSGLAGGPFYVQYF. Here the CDR3 DNA reads TGTGCCCGCAGTTCCGGACTAGCGGGGGGGCCCTTCTACGTGCAGTACTTC.

V is TRBV28 and J is TRBJ1-2; tentative D call: TRBD1 (5 bases). The CDR3 has 14 residues. V was cut by 5 bases and J by 5 bases, with 15 bases left in between. Looked up from germline, CDR1 is MDHEN and CDR2 is SYDVKM. CDR3 in DNA: TGTGCCAGCAGTCCCCGCCCGGGGCAGTATGGCTACACCTTC. It translates to CASSPRPGQYGYTF.

Concerning this clonotype itself: A much larger clone lies a single base off, so this may be a read error. This rearrangement joins TRBV10-3 to TRBJ2-7; D possibly matches TRBD1 or TRBD2 (5 bases each). CDR3 size: 13 residues. Germline assignment: CDR1 ENHRY and CDR2 SYGVKD. Between the trimmed V and J ends, which lost 7 bases and 0 bases, there was a span of 10 bases. CDR3 residues: CAIMGESSYEQYF. Written as DNA, the CDR3 is TGTGCCATCATGGGGGAAAGCTCCTACGAGCAGTACTTC.

The V gene is TRBV18, the J gene TRBJ2-5; D is ambiguous. CDR1 and CDR2 from the germline V gene are KGHSH and LQKENI. Deletions cut 1 base from V and 2 bases from J, with 11 bases between. The CDR3 consists of 15 residues. CDR3 bases: TGTGCCAGCTCACCACTCGAATCTTTTCAAGAGACCCAGTACTTC. Translation gives CASSPLESFQETQYF.

The rearrangement uses TRBV20-1 and TRBJ2-1; 9 bases match TRBD2. Germline trimming cut 0 bases from V and 5 bases from J; bases unmatched to any gene: 2. The germline V gene encodes CDR1 DFQATT and CDR2 SNEGSKA (reference sequence). The CDR3 spans 14 residues. CDR3 loop: CSARDLAGDNEQFF. In nucleotides, the CDR3 is TGCAGTGCTAGAGATTTAGCGGGGGACAATGAGCAGTTCTTC.

The rearrangement uses TRBV7-9 and TRBJ1-6, with D perhaps matching TRBD1 (6 bases). Trimming took off 7 bases at V and 8 bases at J, with 15 bases between the two ends. Germline assignment: CDR1 SEHNR and CDR2 FQNEAQ (reference sequence). The length of the CDR3 is 14 residues. DNA for the CDR3: TGTGCCAGCACCCCCAGGGGAAGGGATTCACCCCTCCACTTT. This codes for CASTPRGRDSPLHF.

Of note for this clonotype: Being one base from a much bigger clone, this may be a read error. The chain joins TRBV12-3 or TRBV12-4 to TRBJ2-7; 8 bases are shared with TRBD2. The CDR3 covers 15 residues. CDR3 DNA sequence: TGTGTCAGCAGTCCCGGGGGGGGTGGGGCCTACGAGCAGTACTTC. Translated: CVSSPGGGGAYEQYF.

This clonotype showed up many times. The genes are TRBV2 and TRBJ1-5, with TRBD1 matching 8 bases. Germline CDR1 and CDR2: SNHLY and FYNNEI. The CDR3 length is 15 residues. Unmatched junction bases numbered 5, after V lost 6 bases and J lost 1 base. The CDR3 sequence is CASRDRALSNQPQHF. The CDR3 DNA follows: TGTGCCAGCAGGGACAGGGCATTGAGCAATCAGCCCCAGCATTTT.

This clonotype was seen repeatedly, ten times or more. This chain uses TRBV2 with TRBJ2-3, with TRBD2 matching over 10 bases. Trimming at V came to 5 bases and at J to 3 bases, leaving 5 bases not matched to a gene. This CDR3 is built from 15 residues. Looked up from germline, CDR1 is SNHLY and CDR2 is FYNNEI. CDR3 region: CASSFGLAETDTQYF. In DNA, the CDR3 is TGTGCCAGCAGTTTCGGACTAGCGGAAACAGATACGCAGTATTTT. The full variable domain, with the rest looked up from reference TRBV2 and TRBJ2-3, is EPEVTQTPSHQVTQMGQEVILRCVPISNHLYFYWYRQILGQKVEFLVSFYNNEISEKSEIFDDQFSVERPDGSNFTLKIRSTKLEDSAMYFCASSFGLAETDTQYFGPGTRLTVL.

This clonotype was counted ten times or more. The CDR3 sequence: CASSVTGAQGTEAFF. CDR3 sequence (DNA): TGTGCCAGCAGTGTCACAGGGGCGCAGGGCACTGAAGCTTTCTTT. This chain joins TRBV6-1 and TRBJ1-1; 7 bases are shared with TRBD1. Germline values: CDR1 MNHNS, CDR2 SASEGT. This CDR3 is 15 amino acids long. V gave up 4 bases and J gave up 4 bases; unmatched junction bases: 9.

This clonotype has a count of ten or more. The rearrangement uses TRBV4-1 and TRBJ2-4; TRBD2 matches at 9 bases. The J segment lost 0 bases and the V segment lost 4 bases, leaving 22 bases of the junction unmatched. Germline CDR1 and CDR2: MGHRA and YSYEKL. The CDR3 loop spans 22 amino acids. Here the CDR3 DNA reads TGCGCCAGCAGCCGGTCCGACGTGGGGCGAGCGGGGGGACCTATAGCCAAAAACATTCAGTACTTC. Encoded protein: CASSRSDVGRAGGPIAKNIQYF.

V and J are TRBV6-1 and TRBJ2-7, with a weak D call TRBD2 (6 bases). The V and J ends lost 5 bases and 9 bases respectively, with 14 bases between them. This CDR3 region has 12 residues. Germline V gene data show CDR1 as MNHNS and CDR2 as SASEGT. The CDR3 sequence: CASSYGRRGQYF. CDR3 DNA sequence: TGTGCCAGCAGTTACGGTCGGAGGGGGCAGTACTTC.